The next 15 T cell receptor beta chains were all read from a single sample in a study of blood T cell repertoires in COVID-19. Clones were sequenced by immunoSEQ multiplex PCR, and TCRdb holds only the in-frame ones, with some missing. This sample carries hundreds of thousands of clones, about 88% of them seen once, and the ten largest clones take roughly 1%. Sample: peripheral blood. The receptor source for this set is a man between 18 and 29 years old with COVID-19, enrolled during active disease.

This chain links TRBV2 with TRBJ1-1; tentatively, D is TRBD1 (5 bases). Germline V gives CDR1 SNHLY, CDR2 FYNNEI. The CDR3 is 13 residues long. The V gene lost 8 bases and the J gene lost 6 bases, with 16 bases spanning the gap. CDR3 protein: CASLSGLMAEAFF. Written as DNA, the CDR3 is TGTGCCAGCTTGTCAGGGTTGATGGCTGAAGCTTTCTTT.

V usage is TRBV11-3 and J usage is TRBJ2-7; TRBD1 might be the D (6 bases). Trimming shortened V by 3 bases and J by 6 bases, and 18 bases separated the two germline ends. Looked up from germline, CDR1 is SGHNT and CDR2 is YENEEA. CDR3 length equals 15 residues. CDR3 protein: CASSLDPSGASEQYF. CDR3 nucleotide sequence: TGTGCCAGCAGCTTGGATCCGTCAGGGGCCTCCGAGCAGTACTTC.

The V gene is TRBV6-5, the J gene TRBJ2-3; maybe TRBD2 (6 bases). The CDR3 consists of 14 residues. Looked up from germline, CDR1 is MNHEY and CDR2 is SVGAGI. V lost 7 bases and J lost 4, with 15 bases in between. CDR3 in amino acids: CASTPLGGSDTQYF. The CDR3 nucleotides read TGTGCCAGCACCCCTCTGGGGGGATCAGATACGCAGTATTTT.

The chain combines TRBV6-5 with TRBJ2-1, with 11 bases lining up with TRBD2. This CDR3 has 15 amino acids. In germline, CDR1 is MNHEY, CDR2 SVGAGI. With 6 bases clipped from V and 4 bases from J, the junction kept 5 bases outside the gene matches. CDR3 bases: TGTGCCAGCAGCGCGACTAGCGGGGATTACAATGAGCAGTTCTTC. Translation gives CASSATSGDYNEQFF.

This clone was picked up one time. The V and J genes are TRBV20-1 and TRBJ2-3; the match to TRBD2 covers 7 bases. The ends lost 3 bases at V and 2 bases at J; junction bases unmatched: 17. There are 18 residues in the CDR3. Germline loops: CDR1 DFQATT, CDR2 SNEGSKA (reference sequence). For the CDR3, the DNA is TGCAGTGCTAGTAGGGGCCTCGTCGCGGGAGCCTCCACAGATACGCAGTATTTT. Protein sequence: CSASRGLVAGASTDTQYF.

This chain uses TRBV10-3 with TRBJ1-1; TRBD1 aligns across 8 bases. The CDR3 runs to 16 residues. J gave up 1 base and V 5 bases, and 9 bases lay outside the gene matches. CDR1 and CDR2 (germline): ENHRY, SYGVKD. Written as DNA, the CDR3 is TGTGCCATCAGTTTAACCCTGGGACAGGCGAACACTGAAGCTTTCTTT. The encoded protein is CAISLTLGQANTEAFF.

The chain couples TRBV5-4 to TRBJ2-2; D unresolved. Germline CDR1 is SGHNT and CDR2 is YYREEE (reference sequence). V was clipped by 4 bases and J by 0 bases, with 7 bases between them. This CDR3 region has 14 residues. CDR3 loop: CASSPSSNTGELFF. CDR3 sequence (DNA): TGTGCCAGCAGCCCCTCCTCGAACACCGGGGAGCTGTTTTTT.

This chain links TRBV5-5 with TRBJ2-1, with TRBD2 as a possible D gene (6 bases). CDR1 and CDR2 (germline): SGHKS, YYEKEE (reference sequence). Trimming took off 1 base at V and 3 bases at J, with 8 bases between the two ends. The CDR3 sequence is 14 residues long. CDR3 sequence: CASSLTGLYNEQFF. CDR3 bases: TGTGCCAGCAGCTTGACGGGACTCTACAATGAGCAGTTCTTC.

The chain joins TRBV7-3 to TRBJ1-4; D is unclear. The germline V gene encodes CDR1 SGHTA and CDR2 FQGTGA. Deletions cut 0 bases from V and 4 bases from J, with 3 bases between. This CDR3 has 13 residues. CDR3 nucleotide sequence: TGTGCCAGCAGCTTAACCGTTAATGAAAAACTGTTTTTT. Translation gives CASSLTVNEKLFF.

V and J are TRBV27 and TRBJ2-2; D is unresolved. With 5 bases removed from V and 3 bases from J, the gap between germline ends came to 19 bases. Per the germline V gene, CDR1 is MNHEY and CDR2 is SMNVEV (reference sequence). The CDR3 sequence is 17 residues long. The CDR3 region has the DNA TGTGCCAGCAGTACCGTGGTGAGGCATCCGGACACCGGGGAGCTGTTTTTT. This gives the protein CASSTVVRHPDTGELFF.

This sequence joins TRBV5-8 and TRBJ2-1; 7 positions match TRBD2. The CDR3 consists of 18 residues. The ends lost 0 bases at V and 0 bases at J; junction bases unmatched: 9. Per the germline V gene, CDR1 is SGHTS and CDR2 is YDEGEE. The CDR3 is CASSLAVVAGLSYNEQFF. DNA for the CDR3: TGTGCCAGCAGCTTGGCCGTCGTAGCGGGCCTCTCCTACAATGAGCAGTTCTTC.

This clone was found once. The rearrangement uses TRBV6-1 and TRBJ1-2; unclear D gene. Trimming removed 2 bases at V and 0 bases at J, with 7 bases between. Germline V gene sequence: CDR1 MNHNS, CDR2 SASEGT. The CDR3 covers 14 residues. The CDR3, as DNA: TGTGCCAGCAGTGAACAAGCTGCTAACTATGGCTACACCTTC. It specifies CASSEQAANYGYTF.

This sequence joins TRBV19 and TRBJ2-7; 9 bases fit TRBD1. Looked up from germline, CDR1 is LNHDA and CDR2 is SQIVND (reference sequence). The V segment lost 6 bases and the J segment 7 bases; nucleotides outside the gene matches: 10. The CDR3 extends over 14 amino acids. The CDR3 DNA follows: TGTGCCAGTAGGAACCGGGACAGGGTAGGGGAGCAGTACTTC. It encodes CASRNRDRVGEQYF.

This chain connects TRBV5-4 to TRBJ2-1; TRBD2 might be the D (6 bases). CDR1 is SGHNT, CDR2 YYREEE, per germline (reference sequence). The CDR3 sequence is 16 residues long. Trimming pared 4 bases from V and 0 bases from J, leaving 14 bases between. CDR3 nucleotide sequence: TGTGCCAGCAGCCCTCGGCGGGGCAGCTCCTACAATGAGCAGTTCTTC. It codes for CASSPRRGSSYNEQFF.

The CDR3 spells CASSYSVDAYGYTF. The CDR3 DNA sequence: TGTGCCAGCAGTTACTCAGTAGATGCCTATGGCTACACCTTC. The rearrangement uses TRBV6-6 and TRBJ1-2; D gene ambiguous. Trimming left V 0 bases short and J 4 bases short, with 9 bases between. The V gene's germline CDR1 is MNHNY and CDR2 SVGAGI (reference sequence). The CDR3 length is 14 residues.